This T cell receptor (beta chain) comes out of a study of T cells in Graves' hyperthyroidism and ophthalmopathy (dated by TCRdb to the late 2010s). For the wider study: Peripheral blood was collected at initial diagnosis, before any treatment. A discovery cohort of roughly 100 patients, 43 with Graves' ophthalmopathy and 57 with stable Graves' hyperthyroidism, was used to find distinguishing TCR V-J signatures. An independent validation cohort of under 20 hyperthyroidism patients and 17 patients who later progressed to ophthalmopathy tested prospective prediction of ophthalmopathy. The 85 to 100 discovery patients were randomly split 7:3 into training and test sets. In addition, the study compared T-cell repertoires in thyroid tissue and in blood from over 5 Graves' hyperthyroidism patients. After blood sampling, hyperthyroidism patients were treated with methimazole at a starting dose of 30 mg daily, and ophthalmopathy patients were treated with high-dose intravenous methylprednisolone. The paper describes TCR Vbeta CDR3 sequencing of 140 or so peripheral blood samples, made up of 43 ophthalmopathy patients, 70 to 75 hyperthyroidism patients and some 17 progressor patients.

The CDR3 starts with the cysteine, ends with the phenylalanine, and has 11 residues. Kept here is only the CDR3 DNA, which spans 33 bases and is read in frame from base 1. The germline V gene (reference sequence) sets CDR1 to LGHDT and CDR2 to YNNKEL. TCR beta CDR3 regions were amplified from RNA transcripts. The TCR CDR3 was subjected to a first round of RT-PCR using the HTBI primer set and the Qiagen OneStep RT-PCR kit. The libraries were constructed in a second round of multiplex PCR and then size-selected and purified. Sequencing of the libraries was done on an Illumina HiSeq2000 using paired-end 100 bp reads. The paper's data handling went like this. SOAPnuke was used to process the raw data, throwing out any read that contained adapters or uncalled bases, had a mean Phred below 15, or lacked an exact constant-primer or identifier match. High-quality paired reads were merged with COPE v1.2.5, and unique nucleotide sequences were defined as clonotypes. Clonotypes were aligned to IMGT TRBV, TRBD and TRBJ reference segments using MiTCR v1.1. The analysis was restricted to V-J combinations with a frequency above 0.0001, which together covered 98% to 99.2% of the repertoires. The TCS score was defined as F50 (clonal expansion) divided by E x V (chaos), with BLOSUM62-based TCRdist calculated between CDR3 peptides within each V-J. Welch's t-statistics and random forest reduced just over 500 V-J features to 13, which were used in a naive Bayes classifier (R e1071). The public sequencing data were trimmed at Q25 with fastp and processed into clonotypes with MiXCR by TCRdb, which kept only in-frame beta chains. Under each unique CDR3 protein, matching rows form one entry showing the most common genes and DNA. The V and J calls reflect TCRdb's pipeline rather than the authors' work. The sample table records a few hundred thousand distinct CDR3 sequences; 14% to 15% of these occur just once. In total, the top ten clones hold 32% of the sample.

A word on this clonotype: Its antigen remains unidentified. Possible read error: a much larger clone is one base away.

Stable Graves' hyperthyroidism was defined as no progression to ophthalmopathy during 18 months of follow-up. The hyperthyroidism patients were between 18 and 65 years old and newly diagnosed, with a disease duration of less than 2 months. Exclusion was applied to patients with uncontrolled infections, other autoimmune diseases, pregnancy or lactation. Diagnoses were based on clinical symptoms, serum thyroxine and TRAb, thyroid ultrasound and orbital computed tomography. Ficoll-Paque density gradient centrifugation was used to isolate PBMCs from 8.5 to 10 ml of fresh peripheral blood. Trizol reagent was used to extract total RNA, and RNA quality was then checked on an Agilent 2100 Bioanalyzer. Paper-wide results and their limitations: Ophthalmopathy was separated from stable hyperthyroidism by a 13 V-J signature model, with 85% to 90% sensitivity and roughly 81% specificity obtained in cross-validation and 80%/75% obtained in testing. Most expanded thyroid clonotypes (frequency above 0.001) were also detected in blood, suggesting blood repertoires may reflect thyroid immune responses. Sample size was not statistically predetermined, and investigators were not blinded to group allocation. In validation, progression to ophthalmopathy was predicted by the model with 70.59% sensitivity and 72.22% specificity, a median of approximately 6.5 months before onset.

Sequencing was performed on blood. This TCR came from a woman aged 25-40 years with Graves' hyperthyroidism. The sequence is built from TRBV3-1 and TRBJ2-1, with the D segment identity uncertain. The CDR3 region reads CASTQNNEQFF. The nucleotide sequence is TGTGCCAGCACCCAAAACAATGAGCAGTTCTTC.